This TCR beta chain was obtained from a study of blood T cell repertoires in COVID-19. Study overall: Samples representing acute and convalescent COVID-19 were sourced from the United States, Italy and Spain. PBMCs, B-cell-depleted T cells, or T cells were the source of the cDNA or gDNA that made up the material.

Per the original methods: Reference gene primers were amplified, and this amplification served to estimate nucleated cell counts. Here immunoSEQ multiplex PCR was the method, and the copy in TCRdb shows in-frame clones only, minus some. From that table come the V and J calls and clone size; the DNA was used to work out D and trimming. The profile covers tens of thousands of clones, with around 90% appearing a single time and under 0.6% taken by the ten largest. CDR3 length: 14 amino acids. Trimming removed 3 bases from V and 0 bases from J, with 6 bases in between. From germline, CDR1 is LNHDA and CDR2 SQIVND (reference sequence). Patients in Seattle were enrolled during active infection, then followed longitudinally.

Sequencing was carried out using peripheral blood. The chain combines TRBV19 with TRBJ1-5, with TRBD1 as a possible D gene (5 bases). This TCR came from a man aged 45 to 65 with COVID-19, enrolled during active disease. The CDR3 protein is CASSIGHSNQPQHF. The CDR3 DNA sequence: TGTGCCAGTAGTATCGGACATAGCAATCAGCCCCAGCATTTT.